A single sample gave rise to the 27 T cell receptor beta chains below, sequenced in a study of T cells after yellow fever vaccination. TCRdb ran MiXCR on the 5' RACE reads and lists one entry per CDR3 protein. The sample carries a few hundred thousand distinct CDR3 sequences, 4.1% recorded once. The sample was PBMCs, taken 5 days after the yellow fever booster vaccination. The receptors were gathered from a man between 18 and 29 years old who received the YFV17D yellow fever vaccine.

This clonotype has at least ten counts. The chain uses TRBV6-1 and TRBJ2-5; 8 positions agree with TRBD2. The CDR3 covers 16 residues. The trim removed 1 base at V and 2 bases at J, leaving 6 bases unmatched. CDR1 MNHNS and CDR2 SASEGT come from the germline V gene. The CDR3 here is CASSEGSSGGQETQYF. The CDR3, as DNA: TGTGCCAGCAGTGAAGGTTCCAGCGGGGGTCAAGAGACCCAGTACTTC.

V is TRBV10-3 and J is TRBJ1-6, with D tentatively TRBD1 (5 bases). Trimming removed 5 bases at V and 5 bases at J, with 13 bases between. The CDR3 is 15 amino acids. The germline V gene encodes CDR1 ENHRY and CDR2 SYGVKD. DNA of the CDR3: TGTGCCATCAGTACCGGGGCCGTCAATAATTCACCCCTCCACTTT. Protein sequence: CAISTGAVNNSPLHF.

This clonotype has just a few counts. The CDR3 here is CASSFYSSFSPLHF. The CDR3 coding sequence is TGTGCCAGCAGCTTTTACAGCTCCTTCTCACCCCTCCACTTT. The chain carries TRBV7-2 and TRBJ1-6; D is unresolved. V lost 3 bases and J 10 bases, leaving 13 bases between the germline ends. This CDR3 region has 14 residues. The germline V gene has CDR1 SGHTA and CDR2 FQGNSA.

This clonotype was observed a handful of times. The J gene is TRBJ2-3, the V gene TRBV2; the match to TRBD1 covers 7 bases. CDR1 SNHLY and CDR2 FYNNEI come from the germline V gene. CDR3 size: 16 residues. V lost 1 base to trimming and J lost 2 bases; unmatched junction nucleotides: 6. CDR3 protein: CASSEGGTEHTDTQYF. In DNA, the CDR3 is TGTGCCAGCAGTGAAGGGGGGACAGAGCACACAGATACGCAGTATTTT.

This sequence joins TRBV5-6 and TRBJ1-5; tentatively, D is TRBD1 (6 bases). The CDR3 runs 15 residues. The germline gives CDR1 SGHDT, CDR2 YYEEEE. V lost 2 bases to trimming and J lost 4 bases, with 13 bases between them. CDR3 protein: CASSFGGDTNQPQHF. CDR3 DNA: TGTGCCAGCAGCTTCGGAGGGGACACTAATCAGCCCCAGCATTTT.

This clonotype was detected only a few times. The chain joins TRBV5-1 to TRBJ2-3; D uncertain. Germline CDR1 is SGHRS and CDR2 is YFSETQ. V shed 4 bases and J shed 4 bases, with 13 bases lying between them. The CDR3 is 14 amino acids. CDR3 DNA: TGCGCCAGCAGCGAAGACACGGTGGCAGATACGCAGTATTTT. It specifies CASSEDTVADTQYF.

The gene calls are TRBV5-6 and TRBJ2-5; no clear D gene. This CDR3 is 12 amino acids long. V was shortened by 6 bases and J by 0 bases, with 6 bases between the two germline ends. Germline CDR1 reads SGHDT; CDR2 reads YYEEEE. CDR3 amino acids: CASTFDQETQYF. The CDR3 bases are TGTGCCAGCACCTTTGACCAAGAGACCCAGTACTTC.

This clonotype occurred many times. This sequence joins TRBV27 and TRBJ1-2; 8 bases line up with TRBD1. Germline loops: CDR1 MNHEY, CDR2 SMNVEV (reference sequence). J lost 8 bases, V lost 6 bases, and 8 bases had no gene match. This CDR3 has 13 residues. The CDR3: CASSLGQGRGYTF. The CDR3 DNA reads TGTGCCAGCAGCCTCGGACAGGGCAGGGGCTACACCTTC.

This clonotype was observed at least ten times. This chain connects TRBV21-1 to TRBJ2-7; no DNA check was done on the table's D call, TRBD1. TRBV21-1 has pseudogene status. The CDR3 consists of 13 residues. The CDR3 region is CASSVTASYEQYF. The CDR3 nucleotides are TGTGCCAGCAGCGTGACAGCGAGCTACGAGCAGTACTTC.

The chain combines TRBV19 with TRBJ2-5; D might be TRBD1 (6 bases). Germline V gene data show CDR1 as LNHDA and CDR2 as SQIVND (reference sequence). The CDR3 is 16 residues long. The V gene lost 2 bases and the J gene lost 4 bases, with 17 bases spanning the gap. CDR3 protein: CASSILRQGIAETQYF. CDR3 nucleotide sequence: TGTGCCAGTAGTATATTACGCCAGGGGATCGCAGAGACCCAGTACTTC.

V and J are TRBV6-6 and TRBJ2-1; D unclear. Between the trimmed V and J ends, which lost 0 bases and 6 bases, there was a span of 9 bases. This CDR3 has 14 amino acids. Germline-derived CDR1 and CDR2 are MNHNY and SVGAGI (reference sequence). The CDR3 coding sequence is TGTGCCAGCAGTTACTCGATGAACAGCAATGAGCAGTTCTTC. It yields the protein CASSYSMNSNEQFF.

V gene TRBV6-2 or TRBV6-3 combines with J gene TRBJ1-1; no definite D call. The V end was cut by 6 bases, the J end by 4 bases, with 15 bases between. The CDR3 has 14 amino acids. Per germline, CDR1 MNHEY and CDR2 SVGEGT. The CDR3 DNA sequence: TGTGCCAGCAGCTTGTTCGAGGCGGGCACTGAAGCTTTCTTT. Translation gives CASSLFEAGTEAFF.

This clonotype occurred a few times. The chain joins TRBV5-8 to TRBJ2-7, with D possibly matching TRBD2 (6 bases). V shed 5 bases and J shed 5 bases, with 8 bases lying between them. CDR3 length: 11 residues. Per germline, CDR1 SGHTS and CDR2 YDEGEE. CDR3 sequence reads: CASSWGDEQYV. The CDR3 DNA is TGTGCCAGCAGTTGGGGGGACGAGCAGTACGTC.

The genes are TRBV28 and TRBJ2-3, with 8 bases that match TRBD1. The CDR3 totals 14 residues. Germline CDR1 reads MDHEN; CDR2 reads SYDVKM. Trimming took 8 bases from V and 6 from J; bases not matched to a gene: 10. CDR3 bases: TGTGCCAGCCAAGGACAGGGCCCTGGGGATACGCAGTATTTT. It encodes CASQGQGPGDTQYF.

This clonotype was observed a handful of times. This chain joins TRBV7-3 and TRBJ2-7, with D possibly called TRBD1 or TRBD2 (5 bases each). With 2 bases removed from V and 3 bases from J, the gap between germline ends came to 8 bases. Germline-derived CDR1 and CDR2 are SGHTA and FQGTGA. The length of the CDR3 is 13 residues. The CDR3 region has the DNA TGTGCCAGCAGCTTAGGGGACGGCTACGAGCAGTACTTC. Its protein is CASSLGDGYEQYF.

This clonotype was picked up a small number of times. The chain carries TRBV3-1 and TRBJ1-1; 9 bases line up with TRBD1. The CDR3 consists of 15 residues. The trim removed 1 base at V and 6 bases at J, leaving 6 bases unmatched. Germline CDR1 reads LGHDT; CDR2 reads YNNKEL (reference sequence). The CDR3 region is CASSQAGQGESEAFF. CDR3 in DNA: TGTGCCAGCAGCCAAGCGGGACAGGGTGAATCTGAAGCTTTCTTT.

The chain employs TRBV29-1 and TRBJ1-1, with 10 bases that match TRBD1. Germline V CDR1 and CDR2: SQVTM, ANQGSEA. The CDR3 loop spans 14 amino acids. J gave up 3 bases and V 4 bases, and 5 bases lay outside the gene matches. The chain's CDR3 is CSVGGQGDDTEAFF. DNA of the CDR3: TGCAGCGTTGGTGGACAGGGGGATGACACTGAAGCTTTCTTT.

The CDR3 DNA is TGTGCCAGCATGGGGACACTTGCATCTAACTATGGCTACACCTTC. This translates into CASMGTLASNYGYTF. The V gene is TRBV27, the J gene TRBJ1-2, with D maybe TRBD1 (6 bases). The CDR3 length is 15 residues. V was trimmed by 7 bases and J by 0 bases, leaving 15 bases between them. Germline-derived CDR1 and CDR2 are MNHEY and SMNVEV (reference sequence).

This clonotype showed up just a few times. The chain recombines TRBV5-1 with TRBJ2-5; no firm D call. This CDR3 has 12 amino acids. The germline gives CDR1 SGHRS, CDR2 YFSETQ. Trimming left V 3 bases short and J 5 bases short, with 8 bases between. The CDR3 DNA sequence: TGCGCCAGCAGCTGGGCACTGGAGACCCAGTACTTC. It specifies CASSWALETQYF.

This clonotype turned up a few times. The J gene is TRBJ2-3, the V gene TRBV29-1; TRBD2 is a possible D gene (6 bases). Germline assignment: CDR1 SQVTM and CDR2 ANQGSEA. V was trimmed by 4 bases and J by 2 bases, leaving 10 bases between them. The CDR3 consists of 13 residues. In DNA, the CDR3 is TGCAGCGTTGGGGGACTTACCACAGATACGCAGTATTTT. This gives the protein CSVGGLTTDTQYF.

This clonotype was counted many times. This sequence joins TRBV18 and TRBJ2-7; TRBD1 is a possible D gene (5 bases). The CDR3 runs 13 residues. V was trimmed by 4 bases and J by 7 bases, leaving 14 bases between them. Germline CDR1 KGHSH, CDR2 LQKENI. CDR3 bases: TGTGCCAGCTCACAAGGGGCCCGTCGGGAGCAGTACTTC. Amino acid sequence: CASSQGARREQYF.

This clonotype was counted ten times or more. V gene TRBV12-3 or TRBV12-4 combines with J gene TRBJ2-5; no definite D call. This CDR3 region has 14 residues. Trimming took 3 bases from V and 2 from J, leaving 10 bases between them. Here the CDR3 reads CASSFNRGQETQYF. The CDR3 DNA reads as TGTGCCAGCAGTTTCAACCGTGGGCAAGAGACCCAGTACTTC.

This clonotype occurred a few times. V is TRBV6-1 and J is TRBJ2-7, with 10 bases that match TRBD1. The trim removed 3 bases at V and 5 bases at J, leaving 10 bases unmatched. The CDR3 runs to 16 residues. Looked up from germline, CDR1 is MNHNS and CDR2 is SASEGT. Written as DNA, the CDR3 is TGTGCCAGCAGTGATCTCGGGACAGGGGTTCACGACGAGCAGTACTTC. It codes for CASSDLGTGVHDEQYF.

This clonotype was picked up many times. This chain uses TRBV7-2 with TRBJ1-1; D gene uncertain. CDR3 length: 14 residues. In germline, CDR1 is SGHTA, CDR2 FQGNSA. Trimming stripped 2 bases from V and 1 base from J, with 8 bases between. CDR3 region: CASSLLSRNTEAFF. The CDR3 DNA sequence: TGTGCCAGCAGCTTATTGTCCCGGAACACTGAAGCTTTCTTT. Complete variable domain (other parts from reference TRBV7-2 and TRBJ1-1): GAGVSQSPSNKVTEKGKDVELRCDPISGHTALYWYRQSLGQGLEFLIYFQGNSAPDKSGLPSDRFSAERTGGSVSTLTIQRTQQEDSAVYLCASSLLSRNTEAFFGQGTRLTVV.

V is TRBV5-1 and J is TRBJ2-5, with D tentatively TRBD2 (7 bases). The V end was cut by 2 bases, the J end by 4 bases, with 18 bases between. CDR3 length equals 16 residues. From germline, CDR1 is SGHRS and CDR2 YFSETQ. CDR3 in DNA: TGCGCCAGCAGCTTCGACTTTTGGGGGGGCGGAGAGACCCAGTACTTC. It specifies CASSFDFWGGGETQYF.

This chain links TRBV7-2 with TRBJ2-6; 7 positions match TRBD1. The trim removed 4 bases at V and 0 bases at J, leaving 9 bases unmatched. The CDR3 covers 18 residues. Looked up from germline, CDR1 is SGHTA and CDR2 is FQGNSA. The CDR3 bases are TGTGCCAGCAGCTCTCTCCGGGACAGATCCTCTGGGGCCAACGTCCTGACTTTC. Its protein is CASSSLRDRSSGANVLTF.

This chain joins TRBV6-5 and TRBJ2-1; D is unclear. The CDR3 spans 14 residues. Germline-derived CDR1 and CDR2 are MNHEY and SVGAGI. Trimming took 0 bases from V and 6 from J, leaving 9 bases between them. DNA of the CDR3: TGTGCCAGCAGTTACTCTAATTCTGGCAATGAGCAGTTCTTC. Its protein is CASSYSNSGNEQFF.